This T cell receptor beta chain was retrieved from a study of shared clonotypes between healthy human individuals (dated by TCRdb to 2018 to 2021). Notes on the research overall: The cohort comprised a couple of women and three men aged 18 to 49 years. For each donor, CD4 naive and CD4 memory were each run on three plates, CD8 naive on two plates, and CD8 memory on one plate. Blood TCR repertoires of about five healthy adults were deeply sequenced to estimate repertoire size and the extent of clonotype sharing between individuals. To increase sequencing depth and limit assay-specific biases, TCR repertoire library preparation and sequencing were carried out by different laboratories using diverse techniques. Per donor, leukapheresis produced somewhere between about 0.94 and 9.5 billion PBMCs. Overall study results and their limits: Sampling was restricted to blood, and TCR repertoires in tissue are likely to differ from TCR repertoires in blood. Because the study included a small number of donors, the genetic and exposure-history diversity represented was limited. Rarefaction of sorted-subset datasets indicated incomplete sequencing despite the large sequencing depth. Across a handful of donors, around 5% of naive CD4, more than 3% of naive CD8, around 2.1% of memory CD4, and 0.4% of memory CD8 clonotypes were shared. Based on pairwise subsampling, the degree of clonotype sharing among donors was expected to be affected by sequencing depth. Naive subsets generally had larger estimated clonotype richness than memory subsets. Compared with non-shared clonotypes, the clonotypes found in all four sorted-subset donors had higher generation probabilities.

In regard to this clone: Its binding antigen is unknown. Per-base quality was not reported, and no clone a single base away is much larger than it.

Using the deep immunoSEQ assay, multiplex PCR amplified TCR CDR3 regions from genomic DNA. For each cell subset, the extracted genomic DNA was distributed evenly across all wells of several immunoSEQ 96-well plates, and each plate served as one replicate. Each replicate PCR for sorted subsets received roughly 200 ng genomic DNA, equal to roughly 30,000 T cell genomes. Purified libraries were measured with a Qubit 3.0 fluorometer, size-checked on a Bioanalyzer 2100, and measured again with the KAPA Library Quantification kit. Every immunoSEQ 96-well plate was sequenced on a separate single-read 150-cycle Illumina NextSeq 550 flow cell. The study's processing was this. Because the immunoSEQ output held only junctional sequences and lacked quality scores, the filtering could not match the filtering applied to full-length reads. Sequences were annotated with PyIR, a Python wrapper for IgBLAST v1.9, using IMGT germline references to assign V/J genes and CDR3. Reads with weak V/J assignments (E-value above 1e-6), missing CDR3, stop codons, out-of-frame junctions, or ambiguous translated residues were removed. A V3J clonotype was defined by an identical inferred V gene, J gene, and CDR3 amino acid sequence. The percentage overlap between two repertoires was calculated by dividing the number of shared unique clonotypes by the size of the smaller repertoire. RTK rarefaction, the Chao1 estimator, and Recon v2.1 estimates of unobserved clonotypes were used to assess repertoire richness. Generation probabilities were computed with OLGA for all TCRbeta clonotypes obtained by the gDNA method from several donors. The clones in this table, taken by TCRdb from immuneACCESS, are in-frame only. Not every clone is retained; where verified, under half of the shortfall comes from an unresolved V gene, and the cause of the rest is unknown. V, J and clone size are taken as reported in that table, and D and trimming were inferred from the DNA itself. Counted in this sample were more than 1 million clones; about 80% of them appeared once. Of the sample, approximately 0.56% falls within the top ten clones.

The CDR3 runs 13 residues from the cysteine to the phenylalanine. Only the CDR3 part of the read is kept: 39 bases, read in frame from the first base. CDR1 is given as MNHEY and CDR2 as SMNVEV, both from the germline V gene (reference sequence). A distance of 8 bases separates the germline ends of V and J, which lose 1 base and 5 bases respectively. The donors were healthy, HIV-negative adults with no recently reported acute infections or vaccinations. All donors were Caucasian adults living in Nashville, Tennessee, USA. Magnetic negative selection was used to enrich CD4+ T cells, after which naive cells were positively selected on CD45RA and the negative fraction became the memory subset. After blood collection by leukapheresis, PBMCs were isolated using Ficoll-Histopaque density gradient centrifugation and then cryopreserved in the vapor phase of liquid nitrogen. Purity and quantity of every magnetically sorted T cell population were checked by analytical flow cytometry. Genomic DNA was isolated from each sorted fraction and quantified by UV absorbance on a Nanodrop 2000c.

The source is a man between 18 and 35 years old in good health. Some clones in this sample may be carry-over from other donors' samples. Sequences were obtained from memory CD4+ T cells from PBMCs. What this sample's cell subset or site label stands for: CD45RA-negative fraction. Rearrangement joined TRBV27 to TRBJ1-1; the D gene is not confidently resolved. The CDR3 protein is CASSLFDKTEAFF. The bases read TGTGCCAGCAGTTTATTTGACAAAACTGAAGCTTTCTTT.